The 21 T cell receptor beta chains below all came from one sample that was sequenced in a study of CD8 T cells in ankylosing spondylitis. Their cognate antigens are unknown. TCRdb re-derived calls from the 5' RACE reads in MiXCR, one entry per CDR3 protein. The table lists about 390,000 distinct CDR3 sequences, about 22% of them singletons. Study-wide results and caveats: Ankylosing spondylitis blood appeared to carry a characteristic TCR beta motif of several highly homologous variants.

The specimen was blood, either unsorted or a sorted T cell fraction (not recorded which). These receptors all stem from a male donor with ankylosing spondylitis.

The table lists this clonotype with a few counts. The chain combines TRBV6-1 with TRBJ2-7, with TRBD2 matching over 13 bases. V lost 4 bases, J lost 3 bases, and 0 bases stayed unmatched. The length of the CDR3 is 14 residues. Germline assignment: CDR1 MNHNS and CDR2 SASEGT. The DNA of the CDR3 is TGTGCCAGCAGTGGGACTAGCGGGGGCTACGAGCAGTACTTC. It codes for CASSGTSGGYEQYF.

The chain has TRBV7-3 and TRBJ2-1, with D unclear. The length of the CDR3 is 14 residues. V dropped 8 bases and J dropped 4 bases, with 15 bases sitting between them. Germline V CDR1 and CDR2: SGHTA, FQGTGA. The CDR3 sequence: CASAASSEYNEQFF. For the CDR3, the DNA is TGTGCCAGCGCCGCCAGTTCGGAATACAATGAGCAGTTCTTC.

The chain has TRBV5-1 and TRBJ1-1; 9 bases match TRBD1. The CDR3 runs to 13 residues. Trimming took 3 bases from V and 11 from J; bases not matched to a gene: 8. CDR1 and CDR2 from the germline V gene are SGHRS and YFSETQ. CDR3 nucleotide sequence: TGCGCCAGCAGCTCCGGGACAGGGAGGGAGGCTTTCTTT. It translates to CASSSGTGREAFF.

This chain connects TRBV5-1 to TRBJ2-2, with TRBD2 matching over 11 bases. The CDR3 consists of 16 residues. V trimming: 4 bases; J trimming: 6 bases; junction bases outside the gene matches: 8. Germline V gives CDR1 SGHRS, CDR2 YFSETQ. The CDR3 loop reads CASSRSTSGVSGELFF. As DNA, the CDR3 is TGCGCCAGCAGCCGGTCGACTAGCGGGGTTTCCGGGGAGCTGTTTTTT.

This clonotype appeared many times. The J gene is TRBJ2-1, the V gene TRBV28; 7 positions agree with TRBD2. There are 17 residues in the CDR3. V was pared by 4 bases and J by 0 bases, with 9 bases of the junction left unmatched. Germline values: CDR1 MDHEN, CDR2 SYDVKM. Written as DNA, the CDR3 is TGTGCCAGCAGTTCAAATAGCGGGTTTAGCTCCTACAATGAGCAGTTCTTC. It translates to CASSSNSGFSSYNEQFF.

This rearrangement joins TRBV25-1 to TRBJ1-2, with a possible D match to TRBD1 (5 bases). Deletions cut 7 bases from V and 4 bases from J, with 13 bases between. CDR3 length: 13 residues. The V gene's germline CDR1 is MGHDK and CDR2 SYGVNS. The CDR3 bases are TGTGCCAGCACCTTAGACAGTGGCTATGGCTACACCTTC. Translating gives CASTLDSGYGYTF.

The chain links TRBV6-2 or TRBV6-3 to TRBJ2-3; D not resolved. The CDR3 covers 12 residues. Between the trimmed V and J ends, which lost 7 bases and 2 bases, there was a span of 7 bases. Per germline, CDR1 MNHEY and CDR2 SVGEGT. The CDR3 DNA is TGTGCCAGCACCTCCTTCACAGATACGCAGTATTTT. Protein sequence: CASTSFTDTQYF.

The table lists this clonotype with a few counts. V and J are TRBV28 and TRBJ2-2; D might be TRBD2 (5 bases). Deletions cut 4 bases from V and 4 bases from J, with 7 bases between. The CDR3 is 13 residues long. In germline, CDR1 is MDHEN, CDR2 SYDVKM. Written as DNA, the CDR3 is TGTGCCAGCAGTTCCGGAGGCACCGGGGAGCTGTTTTTT. Residues: CASSSGGTGELFF.

The chain uses TRBV7-9 and TRBJ2-3; D is undetermined. The CDR3 is made up of 14 amino acids. Germline lookup yields CDR1 SEHNR and CDR2 FQNEAQ (reference sequence). V lost 6 bases and J 2 bases, leaving 12 bases between the germline ends. Here the CDR3 reads CASRSEAYTDTQYF. CDR3 DNA: TGTGCCAGCAGGAGTGAAGCGTACACAGATACGCAGTATTTT.

The chain joins TRBV19 to TRBJ2-1, with no clear D. Germline V gene sequence: CDR1 LNHDA, CDR2 SQIVND (reference sequence). V was clipped by 3 bases and J by 7 bases, with 22 bases between them. The length of the CDR3 is 17 residues. The CDR3 DNA follows: TGTGCCAGTAGTATCGGCCTCAGTGGCTCCGCGCGAAATGAGCAGTTCTTC. Protein sequence: CASSIGLSGSARNEQFF.

The J gene is TRBJ2-5, the V gene TRBV9; 7 bases align to TRBD1. This CDR3 has 17 amino acids. Trimming took 0 bases from V and 2 from J; bases not matched to a gene: 10. Germline V gene lookup returns CDR1 SGDLS and CDR2 YYNGEE. As DNA, the CDR3 is TGTGCCAGCAGCGTAGGAGCGACAGGGCCCCCACAAGAGACCCAGTACTTC. It is translated as CASSVGATGPPQETQYF.

This clonotype was detected a few times. J is TRBJ1-2 and V is TRBV28, with D perhaps TRBD1 (5 bases). Germline CDR1 reads MDHEN; CDR2 reads SYDVKM. CDR3 length: 13 residues. V was trimmed by 5 bases and J by 6 bases, leaving 13 bases between them. CDR3: CASSNNGGNGYTF. For the CDR3, the DNA is TGTGCCAGCAGTAATAACGGGGGGAATGGCTACACCTTC.

This clonotype occurred a few times. The chain employs TRBV12-3 or TRBV12-4 and TRBJ1-5; TRBD1 matches 7 bases. CDR3 length: 14 residues. Losses at the gene ends were 4 bases for V and 5 bases for J; bases not matched to a gene: 5. The CDR3 DNA reads TGTGCCAGCAGTTCCCGGGACAGCTATCAGCCCCAGCATTTT. This translates into CASSSRDSYQPQHF.

This chain links TRBV12-3 or TRBV12-4 with TRBJ2-3; D might be TRBD1 or TRBD2, each matching 6 bases. The length of the CDR3 is 15 residues. Trimming shortened V by 3 bases and J by 0 bases, and 10 bases separated the two germline ends. The CDR3 reads CASSFGGQSTDTQYF. The CDR3 bases are TGTGCCAGCAGTTTCGGGGGACAAAGCACAGATACGCAGTATTTT.

A few counts support this clonotype. The genes are TRBV20-1 and TRBJ2-1; D gene ambiguous. The CDR3 runs 14 residues. Looked up from germline, CDR1 is DFQATT and CDR2 is SNEGSKA (reference sequence). V lost 3 bases and J lost 5, with 14 bases in between. CDR3 nucleotide sequence: TGCAGTGCTAGTGTGGGATTATCCGACAATGAGCAGTTCTTC. It specifies CSASVGLSDNEQFF.

The chain employs TRBV5-1 and TRBJ2-1, with 7 bases aligning to TRBD2. J was trimmed by 8 bases and V by 0 bases; bases with no gene match: 5. CDR3 length: 14 residues. Germline lookup yields CDR1 SGHRS and CDR2 YFSETQ. The CDR3 DNA reads as TGCGCCAGCAGCTTGGGACTAGCACGGGATGAGCAGTTCTTC. This gives the protein CASSLGLARDEQFF.

The V call is TRBV28, the J call TRBJ1-5, with D maybe TRBD1 (5 bases). CDR1 is MDHEN, CDR2 SYDVKM, per germline. Trimming pared 6 bases from V and 3 bases from J, leaving 12 bases between. The CDR3 covers 14 residues. Written as DNA, the CDR3 is TGTGCCAGCAGGAGTGGGGGTGTCAATCAGCCCCAGCATTTT. Its protein is CASRSGGVNQPQHF.

The chain links TRBV5-1 to TRBJ2-3; a weak D match, TRBD2 (5 bases). The length of the CDR3 is 15 residues. V was trimmed by 3 bases and J by 3 bases, leaving 14 bases between them. The germline CDR1 and CDR2 sequences are SGHRS and YFSETQ. The DNA of the CDR3 is TGCGCCAGCAGCTATGGAGAGGGCCTGACAGATACGCAGTATTTT. Its protein is CASSYGEGLTDTQYF.

This clonotype was counted between two and nine times. The genes are TRBV20-1 and TRBJ2-7; D assignment may be TRBD1 or TRBD2 (5 bases each). The CDR3 is 12 residues long. Germline loops: CDR1 DFQATT, CDR2 SNEGSKA (reference sequence). Trimming pared 6 bases from V and 0 bases from J, leaving 9 bases between. The CDR3 sequence is CSAAGTSYEQYF. CDR3 sequence (DNA): TGCAGTGCAGCCGGGACCTCCTACGAGCAGTACTTC.

This clonotype has a handful of counts. The V gene is TRBV5-1, the J gene TRBJ2-3; no definite D call. V was shortened by 1 base and J by 0 bases, with 15 bases between the two germline ends. From germline, CDR1 is SGHRS and CDR2 YFSETQ. The CDR3 length is 17 residues. In DNA form, the CDR3 reads TGCGCCAGCAGCTTGCCCATGGGCGAATACAGCACAGATACGCAGTATTTT. It yields the protein CASSLPMGEYSTDTQYF.

V gene TRBV18 combines with J gene TRBJ2-3; unclear D gene. The V end was cut by 1 base, the J end by 0 bases, with 11 bases between. The germline CDR1 and CDR2 sequences are KGHSH and LQKENI. This CDR3 comprises 16 residues. CDR3 coding DNA: TGTGCCAGCTCACCACTGTCGTCGGCTAGCACAGATACGCAGTATTTT. Translation: CASSPLSSASTDTQYF.